The source of this TCR beta chain is a study of shared clonotypes between healthy human individuals (dated by TCRdb to the early 2020s). For context, the study as a whole: A couple of women and a few men aged 18 to 49 years were included in the cohort. To estimate repertoire size and how much clonotype sharing occurs between individuals, the study deeply sequenced the blood TCR repertoires of 4 to 6 healthy adults. For each donor, three plates each were used for CD4 naive and CD4 memory, two plates were used for CD8 naive, and one plate was used for CD8 memory. Per donor, leukapheresis produced somewhere between about 0.8 and 9.5 billion PBMCs. To increase sequencing depth and limit assay-specific biases, TCR repertoire library preparation and sequencing were carried out by different laboratories using diverse techniques. On the study overall, not on this receptor specifically: About 5% of naive CD4, 3.5% of naive CD8, about 2.5% of memory CD4, and about 0.4% of memory CD8 clonotypes were shared across several donors. Estimated clonotype richness was generally larger for naive than for memory subsets. Based on pairwise subsampling, the degree of clonotype sharing among donors was expected to be affected by sequencing depth. Compared with non-shared clonotypes, the clonotypes found in all four sorted-subset donors had higher generation probabilities. Only blood was sampled, and tissue TCR repertoires likely differ from those in blood. Because the study included a small number of donors, the genetic and exposure-history diversity represented was limited. Incomplete sequencing was indicated by rarefaction of sorted-subset datasets, despite the large sequencing depth.

About this clone: The target of this receptor is not known. Per-nucleotide qualities are absent, and no much larger clonotype sits a single base away.

CD8 naive samples were obtained by positive selection for CCR7 among CD45RO-negative cells, yielding a CD45RA+CCR7+ population from which TemRA cells were excluded. The donors were healthy, HIV-negative adults with no recently reported acute infections or vaccinations. Every donor was a Caucasian adult residing in Nashville, Tennessee, USA. After blood collection by leukapheresis, PBMCs were isolated using Ficoll-Histopaque density gradient centrifugation and then cryopreserved in the vapor phase of liquid nitrogen. Analytical flow cytometry was used to check the purity and quantity of each magnetically sorted T cell population. From each sorted fraction, genomic DNA was isolated and quantified by UV absorbance on a Nanodrop 2000c. Counted from cysteine to phenylalanine, this CDR3 has 15 amino acids. Kept here is only the CDR3 DNA, which spans 45 bases and is read in frame from base 1. V drops 3 bases and J drops 8 bases, leaving 17 bases in between. CDR1 and CDR2, per the germline V gene (reference sequence), are MNHEY and SMNVEV.

Using the deep immunoSEQ assay, multiplex PCR amplified TCR CDR3 regions from genomic DNA. Extracted genomic DNA from each cell subset was spread evenly across all wells of several immunoSEQ 96-well plates, with each plate serving as a replicate. For sorted subsets, approximately 210 ng genomic DNA, equal to tens of thousands of T cell genomes, was loaded into each replicate PCR. Purified libraries were quantified with a Qubit 3.0 fluorometer, sized on a Bioanalyzer 2100, and re-quantified with the KAPA Library Quantification kit. Every immunoSEQ 96-well plate was sequenced on a separate single-read 150-cycle Illumina NextSeq 550 flow cell. For the original study's pipeline: The immunoSEQ output contained only junctional sequences without quality scores, so filtering could not match that applied to full-length reads. To assign V/J genes and CDR3, sequences were annotated against IMGT germline references using PyIR, a Python wrapper for IgBLAST v1.9. Any read was removed if the V/J assignment was weak (E-value above 1e-6), the CDR3 was missing, or the read contained stop codons, out-of-frame junctions, or ambiguous translated residues. V3J clonotypes were defined as sequences sharing an identical inferred V gene, J gene, and CDR3 amino acid sequence. Percentage overlap between repertoires was computed as shared unique clonotypes divided by the size of the smaller repertoire. Three approaches were used to assess repertoire richness: RTK rarefaction, the Chao1 estimator, and Recon v2.1 estimates of unobserved clonotypes. Generation probabilities were computed with OLGA for all TCRbeta clonotypes obtained by the gDNA method from four donors. TCRdb took this table from immuneACCESS and kept in-frame rearrangements with V and J called. Such tables lack part of the clones; where checked against another copy, unresolved V genes explain under half of the gap, and the rest is unexplained. V and J calls and clone size come straight from that table; D and trimming were deduced from the DNA. The sample has nearly 2 million clones on record, approximately 95% of them singletons. The top ten constitute 1% to 1.5% of the sample.

Sequencing input: naive CD8+ T cells sorted from blood. Reading the label with the study, this specimen's cell subset or site is: CD45RA+CCR7+. This receptor was identified in a man between 18 and 29 years old in good health. This sequence uses TRBV27 and TRBJ2-1; the D gene is perhaps TRBD2, on 6 matching bases. Here is the DNA: TGTGCCAGCAGTTTCTTTCGGCGGACGGGGGATGAGCAGTTCTTC. This yields the protein CASSFFRRTGDEQFF.